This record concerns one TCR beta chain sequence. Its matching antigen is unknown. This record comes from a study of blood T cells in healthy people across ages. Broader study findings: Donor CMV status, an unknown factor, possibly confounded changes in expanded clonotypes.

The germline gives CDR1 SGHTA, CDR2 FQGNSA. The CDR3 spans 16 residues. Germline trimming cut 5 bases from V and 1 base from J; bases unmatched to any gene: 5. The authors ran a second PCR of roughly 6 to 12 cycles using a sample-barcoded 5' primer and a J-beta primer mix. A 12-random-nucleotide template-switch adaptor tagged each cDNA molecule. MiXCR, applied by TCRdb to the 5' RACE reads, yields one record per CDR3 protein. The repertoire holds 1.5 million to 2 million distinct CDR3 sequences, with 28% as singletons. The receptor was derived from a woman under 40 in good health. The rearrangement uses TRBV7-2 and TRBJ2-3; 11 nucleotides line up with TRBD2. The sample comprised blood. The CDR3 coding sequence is TGTGCCAGCAGCAAGAGACTAGCGGGACGCACAGATACGCAGTATTTT. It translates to CASSKRLAGRTDTQYF.